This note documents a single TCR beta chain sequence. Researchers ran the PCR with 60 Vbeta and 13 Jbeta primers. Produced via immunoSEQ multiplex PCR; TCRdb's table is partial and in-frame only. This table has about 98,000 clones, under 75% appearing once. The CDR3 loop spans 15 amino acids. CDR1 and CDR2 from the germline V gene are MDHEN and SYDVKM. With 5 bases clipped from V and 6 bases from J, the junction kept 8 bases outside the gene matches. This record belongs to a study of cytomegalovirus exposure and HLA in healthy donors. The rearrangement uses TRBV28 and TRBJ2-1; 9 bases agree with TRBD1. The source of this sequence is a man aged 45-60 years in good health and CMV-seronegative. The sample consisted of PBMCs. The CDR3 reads CASSLRTGATNEQFF. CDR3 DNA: TGTGCCAGCAGTCTGAGGACAGGGGCCACCAATGAGCAGTTCTTC.